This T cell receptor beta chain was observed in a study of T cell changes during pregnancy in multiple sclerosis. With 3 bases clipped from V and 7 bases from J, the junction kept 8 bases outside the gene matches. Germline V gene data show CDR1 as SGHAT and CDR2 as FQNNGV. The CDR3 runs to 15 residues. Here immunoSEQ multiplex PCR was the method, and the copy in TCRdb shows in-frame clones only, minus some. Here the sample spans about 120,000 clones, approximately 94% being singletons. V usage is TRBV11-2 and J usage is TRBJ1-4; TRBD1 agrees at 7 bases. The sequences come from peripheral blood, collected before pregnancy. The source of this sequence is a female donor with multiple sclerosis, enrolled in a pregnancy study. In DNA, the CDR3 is TGTGCCAGCAGCTTGAAGACAGGGTGGGGTGAAAAACTGTTTTTT. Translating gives CASSLKTGWGEKLFF.